The TCR beta chain described here comes from a study of shared clonotypes between healthy human individuals. The study's findings and limits: How much donors shared clonotypes was expected to be affected by sequencing depth. Relative to clonotypes present in all four donors, those not shared had lower generation probabilities.

Regarding this clone: The antigen is not known.

Sorted-subset replicate PCR reactions contained roughly 200 ng DNA, corresponding to approximately 30,000 T cell genomes. The repertoire was sequenced with immunoSEQ multiplex PCR; TCRdb's copy has only in-frame clones and lacks some. The table has over 1.4 million clones, around 97% seen once. V lost 0 bases and J 3 bases, leaving 8 bases between the germline ends. CDR1 SGHDN and CDR2 FVKESK come from the germline V gene. This CDR3 has 15 amino acids. The sequence was collected from a man aged 25-45 years in good health. The sample was naive CD4+ T cells sorted from blood. As to subset: CD45RA+ positively selected. The rearrangement joins TRBV14 to TRBJ2-2, with D unclear. This chain's CDR3 is CASSQDPWDTGELFF. The CDR3 DNA reads as TGTGCCAGCAGCCAAGATCCTTGGGACACCGGGGAGCTGTTTTTT. The variable domain in full, with the rest retrieved from reference TRBV14 and TRBJ2-2, is EAGVTQFPSHSVIEKGQTVTLRCDPISGHDNLYWYRRVMGKEIKFLLHFVKESKQDESGMPNNRFLAERTGGTYSTLKVQPAELEDSGVYFCASSQDPWDTGELFFGEGSRLTVL.